This entry concerns a single TCR beta chain. A single record per CDR3 protein comes from TCRdb applying MiXCR to the RT-PCR reads. The data contain hundreds of thousands of distinct CDR3 sequences, more than 13% of them singletons. Germline loops: CDR1 LGHDT, CDR2 YNNKEL (reference sequence). The V end lost 0 bases, the J end lost 15 bases, and 12 bases lay between the germline ends. This CDR3 is built from 12 residues. Sequenced input: memory CD4+ T cells from blood. This receptor was obtained from a female donor in good health, serving as a healthy control. The J gene is TRBJ2-1, the V gene TRBV3-1; D is uncertain. The CDR3 nucleotides are TGTGCCAGCAGCCAAGATAGGACCACAACGTTCTTC. It translates to CASSQDRTTTFF.